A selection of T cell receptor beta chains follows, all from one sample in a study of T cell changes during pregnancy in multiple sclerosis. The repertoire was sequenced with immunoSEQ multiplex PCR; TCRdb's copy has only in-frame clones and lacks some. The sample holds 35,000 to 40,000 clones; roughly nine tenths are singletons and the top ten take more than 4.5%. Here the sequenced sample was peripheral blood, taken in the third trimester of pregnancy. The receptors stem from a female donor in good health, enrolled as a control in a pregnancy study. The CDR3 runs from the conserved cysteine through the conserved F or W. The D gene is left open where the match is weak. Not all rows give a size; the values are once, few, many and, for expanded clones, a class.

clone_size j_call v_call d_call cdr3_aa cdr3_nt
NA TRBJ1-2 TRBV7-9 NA CASSLGGRAPNYGYTF TGTGCCAGCAGCTTAGGGGGCAGGGCCCCTAACTATGGCTACACCTTC
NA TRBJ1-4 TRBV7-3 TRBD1 CASSWDRGHPNEKLFF TGTGCCAGCAGCTGGGACAGGGGGCATCCTAATGAAAAACTGTTTTTT
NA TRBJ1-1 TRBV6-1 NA CASSSGENTEAFF TGTGCCAGCAGTTCAGGGGAGAACACTGAAGCTTTCTTT
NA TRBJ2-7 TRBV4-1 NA CASSPGSYEQYF TGCGCCAGCAGCCCGGGCTCCTACGAGCAGTACTTC
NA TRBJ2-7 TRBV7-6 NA CASSLGTASSISYEQYF TGTGCCAGCAGCTTAGGGACAGCAAGTTCAATTTCCTACGAGCAGTACTTC
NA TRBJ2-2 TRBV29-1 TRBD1 CSVRQGANTGELFF TGCAGCGTTCGACAGGGCGCGAACACCGGGGAGCTGTTTTTT
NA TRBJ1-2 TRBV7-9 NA CASSLGGGNGYTF TGTGCCAGCAGCTTAGGGGGGGGGAATGGCTACACCTTC
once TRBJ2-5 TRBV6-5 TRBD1 CASSLLQGARKREQYF TGTGCCAGCAGTTTACTCCAGGGGGCGCGGAAAAGGGAGCAGTACTTC
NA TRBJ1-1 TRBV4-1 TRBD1 CASSQPLTGRTEAFF TGCGCCAGCAGCCAACCATTGACAGGGAGGACTGAAGCTTTCTTT
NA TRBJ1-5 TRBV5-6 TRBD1 CASSLQRGQGNQPQHF TGTGCCAGCAGCTTGCAACGGGGACAGGGCAATCAGCCCCAGCATTTT
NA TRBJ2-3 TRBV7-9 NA CASSGSRQGLPDTQYF TGTGCCAGCAGCGGTTCAAGGCAGGGGCTACCAGATACGCAGTATTTT
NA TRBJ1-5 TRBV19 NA CASSMGADVPQHF TGTGCCAGTAGTATGGGGGCAGATGTACCCCAGCATTTT
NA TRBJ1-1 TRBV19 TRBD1 CASKSRDRGQLQAFF TGTGCCAGTAAGTCCCGGGACAGGGGGCAACTTCAAGCTTTCTTT
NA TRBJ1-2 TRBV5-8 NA CASSLESEVYGYTF TGTGCCAGCAGCCTAGAGTCAGAAGTCTATGGCTACACCTTC
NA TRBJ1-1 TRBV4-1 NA CASSQDMSYLNTEAFF TGCGCCAGCAGCCAAGACATGAGCTATTTGAACACTGAAGCTTTCTTT
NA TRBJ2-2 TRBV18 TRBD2 CASSPLREFSGELFF TGTGCCAGCTCACCACTGCGGGAGTTCTCCGGGGAGCTGTTTTTT
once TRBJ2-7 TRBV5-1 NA CASSLGNEQYF TGCGCCAGCAGCTTGGGTAACGAGCAGTACTTC
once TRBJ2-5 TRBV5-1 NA CASSLWGQTQETQYF TGCGCCAGCAGCTTGTGGGGGCAAACCCAAGAGACCCAGTACTTC
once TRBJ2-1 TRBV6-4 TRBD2 CASSDSRGGHEQFF TGTGCCAGCAGTGACTCGCGGGGGGGCCATGAGCAGTTCTTC
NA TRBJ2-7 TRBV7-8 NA CASSLALSEQYF TGTGCCAGCAGCTTAGCCCTAAGCGAGCAGTACTTC
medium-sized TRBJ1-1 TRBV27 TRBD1 CATSRGTGEAFF TGTGCCACCTCACGGGGGACAGGAGAAGCTTTCTTT
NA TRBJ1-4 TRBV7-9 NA CASSLASGIEEKLFF TGTGCCAGCAGCTTAGCGTCCGGGATAGAGGAAAAACTGTTTTTT
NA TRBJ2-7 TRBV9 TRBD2 CASSPRGSGSYEQYF TGTGCCAGCAGCCCCCGCGGGAGCGGGAGTTACGAGCAGTACTTC
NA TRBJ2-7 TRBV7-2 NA CASSLGELTYEQYF TGTGCCAGCAGCTTAGGTGAACTTACCTACGAGCAGTACTTC
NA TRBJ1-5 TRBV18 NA CASSPGEGQPQHF TGTGCCAGCTCACCAGGGGAGGGTCAGCCCCAGCATTTT
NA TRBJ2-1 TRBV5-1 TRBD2 CASSLVIAGGGPYNEQFF TGCGCCAGCAGCTTGGTTATAGCGGGAGGAGGCCCCTACAATGAGCAGTTCTTC
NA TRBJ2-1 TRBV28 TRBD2 CASSLGLAGGLSYNEQFF TGTGCCAGCAGCTTGGGACTAGCGGGAGGCCTCTCCTACAATGAGCAGTTCTTC
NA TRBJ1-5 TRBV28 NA CASSFGQGRFFQPQHF TGTGCCAGCAGTTTTGGGCAGGGTCGCTTTTTTCAGCCCCAGCATTTT
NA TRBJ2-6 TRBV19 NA CASSIDAGSGGANVLTF TGTGCCAGTAGTATAGATGCAGGATCCGGTGGGGCCAACGTCCTGACTTTC
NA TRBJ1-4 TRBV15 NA CATSRREGGEKLFF TGTGCCACCAGCAGACGCGAGGGAGGTGAAAAACTGTTTTTT
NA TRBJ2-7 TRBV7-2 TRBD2 CASSPAGTTYEQYF TGTGCCAGCAGCCCGGCCGGGACTACCTACGAGCAGTACTTC
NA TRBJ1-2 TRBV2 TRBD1 CASSDRDGYTF TGTGCCAGCAGCGACAGGGATGGCTACACCTTC
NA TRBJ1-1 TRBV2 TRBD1 CASMPRTGRTEAFF TGTGCCAGCATGCCTAGGACAGGGCGCACTGAAGCTTTCTTT
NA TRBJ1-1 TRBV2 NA CASRAGNTEAFF TGTGCCAGCAGAGCGGGGAACACTGAAGCTTTCTTT
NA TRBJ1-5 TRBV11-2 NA CASSLTQNQPQHF TGTGCCAGCAGCTTGACACAAAATCAGCCCCAGCATTTT
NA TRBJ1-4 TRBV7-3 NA CASSLEGTTNEKLFF TGTGCCAGCAGCCTCGAGGGTACAACTAATGAAAAACTGTTTTTT
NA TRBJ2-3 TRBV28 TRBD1 CAGTGGVRTDTQYF TGTGCCGGGACAGGGGGCGTTCGGACAGATACGCAGTATTTT
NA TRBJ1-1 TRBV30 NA CAWSVQTDTEAFF TGTGCCTGGAGTGTACAGACAGACACTGAAGCTTTCTTT
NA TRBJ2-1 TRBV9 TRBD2 CASSVVLAGGSHEQFF TGTGCCAGCAGCGTAGTTCTAGCGGGAGGGAGCCATGAGCAGTTCTTC
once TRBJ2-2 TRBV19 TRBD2 CASKTLLAGATGELFF TGTGCCAGTAAAACCTTACTAGCGGGAGCCACCGGGGAGCTGTTTTTT
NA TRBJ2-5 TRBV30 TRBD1 CAWSRGAGGRETQYF TGTGCCTGGAGTCGGGGCGCAGGGGGTAGGGAGACCCAGTACTTC
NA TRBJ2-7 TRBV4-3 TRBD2 CASSQDTRTSGGASSYEQYF TGCGCCAGCAGCCAAGATACCCGGACTAGCGGGGGGGCAAGCTCCTACGAGCAGTACTTC
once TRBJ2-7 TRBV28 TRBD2 CASSFSGRSYEQYF TGTGCCAGCAGTTTTAGCGGGAGATCCTACGAGCAGTACTTC
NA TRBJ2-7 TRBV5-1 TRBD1 CASSPGQGAYEQYF TGCGCCAGCAGCCCGGGACAGGGGGCCTACGAGCAGTACTTC
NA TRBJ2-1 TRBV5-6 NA CASSYRRGEQFF TGTGCCAGCAGCTACAGGAGGGGTGAGCAGTTCTTC
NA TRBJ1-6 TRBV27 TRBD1 CASSIGQVLNSPLHF TGTGCCAGCAGTATAGGACAGGTTTTAAATTCACCCCTCCACTTT
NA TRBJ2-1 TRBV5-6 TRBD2 CASSRETSGRYNEQFF TGTGCCAGCAGCCGGGAAACTAGCGGGAGATACAATGAGCAGTTCTTC
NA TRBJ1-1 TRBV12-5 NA CASGPDSNTEAFF TGTGCTAGTGGACCCGACTCGAACACTGAAGCTTTCTTT
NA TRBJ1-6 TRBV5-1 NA CASSLAGGGSNSPLHF TGCGCCAGCAGCTTGGCGGGCGGGGGAAGCAATTCACCCCTCCACTTT
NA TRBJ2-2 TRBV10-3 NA CAISELVGAVTGELFF TGTGCCATCAGTGAGTTGGTGGGGGCCGTCACCGGGGAGCTGTTTTTT
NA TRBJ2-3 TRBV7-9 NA CASSDTGKQPDTQYF TGTGCCAGCAGCGATACCGGGAAACAGCCAGATACGCAGTATTTT
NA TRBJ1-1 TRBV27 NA CASGMRGGTEAFF TGTGCCAGCGGGATGCGAGGGGGCACTGAAGCTTTCTTT
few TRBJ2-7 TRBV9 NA CASSSLDSMPIEQYF TGTGCCAGCAGCTCCTTGGACAGTATGCCTATTGAGCAGTACTTC
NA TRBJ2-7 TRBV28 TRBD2 CASRTSGSYEQYF TGTGCCAGTCGGACTAGCGGGAGCTACGAGCAGTACTTC